This TCR beta chain was identified during a study of shared clonotypes between healthy human individuals. Study results and caveats: In the sorted subsets, rarefaction showed sequencing was incomplete despite large depth. The donor pool, a small one, limited the genetic and exposure-history diversity represented. The four-donor shared clonotypes exceeded non-shared clonotypes in generation probability, with non-shared ones scoring lower.

200 ng DNA, approximately 30,000 T cell genomes, went into each sorted-subset replicate PCR. The data were produced by immunoSEQ multiplex PCR, yet TCRdb's version contains in-frame clones alone and is incomplete. This table holds some 2,000,000 clones, almost 96% found once. Only one count was recorded for this clone. Its specificity is not known. Germline V gene sequence: CDR1 DFQATT, CDR2 SNEGSKA (reference sequence). The CDR3 has 11 residues. The gene calls are TRBV20-1 and TRBJ1-1; D call uncertain. This receptor was taken from a man aged 18 to 35 in good health. Sequenced material: naive CD4+ T cells sorted from blood. Subset specified: CD45RA+ positively selected. For the CDR3, the DNA is TGCAGGACTGACGGGCGCATTGAAGCTTTCTTT. It is translated as CRTDGRIEAFF.